The next 14 T cell receptor beta chains were all read from a single sample in a study of cytotoxic CD8 clonotypes in ibrutinib-treated CLL. TCRdb's copy holds only in-frame clones and misses some; the assay was immunoSEQ multiplex PCR. The top ten hold roughly a quarter of the sample, which has 50,000 to 70,000 clones, 50% to 60% seen once. The input for sequencing was PBMCs, taken at disease progression, from a patient treated with ibrutinib. Receptor source: a human donor with chronic lymphocytic leukemia.

This CDR3 reads CAWSVLGTGLHEQYF. CDR3 DNA sequence: TGTGCCTGGAGTGTACTCGGGACAGGGCTTCACGAGCAGTACTTC. The chain employs TRBV30 and TRBJ2-7; 9 bases agree with TRBD1. V lost 0 bases to trimming and J lost 5 bases; unmatched junction nucleotides: 8. The germline CDR1 and CDR2 sequences are GTSNPN and SVGIG (reference sequence). The CDR3 is 15 residues long.

This chain connects TRBV11-3 to TRBJ2-7; 11 bases line up with TRBD1. V lost 5 bases, J lost 6 bases, and 6 bases stayed unmatched. Germline CDR1 reads SGHNT; CDR2 reads YENEEA. The CDR3 is 14 amino acids. The CDR3 nucleotides read TGTGCCAGCAGCCATGGACAGGGGGCTGGCGAGCAGTACTTC. Translation: CASSHGQGAGEQYF.

The genes are TRBV7-2 and TRBJ2-5; TRBD2 aligns across 7 bases. The J segment lost 4 bases and the V segment lost 0 bases, leaving 2 bases of the junction unmatched. Germline assignment: CDR1 SGHTA and CDR2 FQGNSA. This CDR3 has 14 amino acids. The CDR3 loop reads CASSLAGGGETQYF. CDR3 DNA sequence: TGTGCCAGCAGCTTAGCTGGCGGGGGAGAGACCCAGTACTTC.

The chain has TRBV29-1 and TRBJ1-2; 9 bases match TRBD1. Trimming removed 7 bases from V and 2 bases from J; junction bases left unmatched: 11. The CDR3 consists of 15 residues. The V gene's germline CDR1 is SQVTM and CDR2 ANQGSEA. This CDR3 reads CSAKLTGGGNYGYTF. The CDR3 coding sequence is TGCAGCGCTAAATTAACAGGGGGCGGAAACTATGGCTACACCTTC. Together with reference TRBV29-1 and TRBJ1-2, the CDR3 gives the full variable domain: SAVISQKPSRDICQRGTSLTIQCQVDSQVTMMFWYRQQPGQSLTLIATANQGSEATYESGFVIDKFPISRPNLTFSTLTVSNMSPEDSSIYLCSAKLTGGGNYGYTFGSGTRLTVV.

This clone has more than one count but fewer than ten. This chain connects TRBV28 to TRBJ2-7; D unclear. Germline V gene data show CDR1 as MDHEN and CDR2 as SYDVKM. This CDR3 spans 12 amino acids. Trimming left V 4 bases short and J 6 bases short, with 10 bases between. Here the CDR3 reads CASSSGSLEQYF. The CDR3, as DNA: TGTGCCAGCAGTTCCGGTTCCCTCGAGCAGTACTTC. Together with reference TRBV28 and TRBJ2-7, the CDR3 gives the full variable domain: DVKVTQSSRYLVKRTGEKVFLECVQDMDHENMFWYRQDPGLGLRLIYFSYDVKMKEKGDIPEGYSVSREKKERFSLILESASTNQTSMYLCASSSGSLEQYFGPGTRLTVT.

This clone was counted between two and nine times. The chain combines TRBV15 with TRBJ1-2; tentative D call: TRBD1 (6 bases). With 5 bases removed from V and 3 bases from J, the gap between germline ends came to 10 bases. The germline gives CDR1 LNHNV, CDR2 YYDKDF (reference sequence). The CDR3 has 13 residues. The CDR3 nucleotides read TGTGCCACCAGCCCTCGACAGGACTATGGCTACACCTTC. Translation: CATSPRQDYGYTF.

The chain recombines TRBV15 with TRBJ2-2; 10 nucleotides match TRBD2. Germline CDR1 reads LNHNV; CDR2 reads YYDKDF (reference sequence). J was trimmed by 1 base and V by 2 bases; bases with no gene match: 1. The CDR3 spans 16 residues. CDR3 DNA: TGTGCCACCAGCAGACTAGCGGGGGAGAACACCGGGGAGCTGTTTTTT. Encoded protein: CATSRLAGENTGELFF. The entire variable domain, with the rest obtained from reference TRBV15 and TRBJ2-2, is as follows: DAMVIQNPRYQVTQFGKPVTLSCSQTLNHNVMYWYQQKSSQAPKLLFHYYDKDFNNEADTPDNFQSRRPNTSFCFLDIRSPGLGDTAMYLCATSRLAGENTGELFFGEGSRLTVL.

This clone was picked up one time. V gene TRBV28 combines with J gene TRBJ1-1, with D perhaps TRBD1 (5 bases). The CDR3 sequence is 15 residues long. Germline V gives CDR1 MDHEN, CDR2 SYDVKM. Trimming took off 6 bases at V and 2 bases at J, with 16 bases between the two ends. In DNA, the CDR3 is TGTGCCAGCAGCCTCGCCGGGGGAATCAACACTGAAGCTTTCTTT. It yields the protein CASSLAGGINTEAFF. Combining the CDR3 with reference TRBV28 and TRBJ1-1 gives the whole variable domain DVKVTQSSRYLVKRTGEKVFLECVQDMDHENMFWYRQDPGLGLRLIYFSYDVKMKEKGDIPEGYSVSREKKERFSLILESASTNQTSMYLCASSLAGGINTEAFFGQGTRLTVV.

This clone was counted once. This rearrangement joins TRBV4-3 to TRBJ2-2; 9 bases map to TRBD1. V was pared by 4 bases and J by 3 bases, with 6 bases of the junction left unmatched. The germline gives CDR1 LGHNA, CDR2 YSLEER. The CDR3 is made up of 16 amino acids. In DNA, the CDR3 is TGCGCCAGCAGCCGCCCGTGGACAGGGGACACCGGGGAGCTGTTTTTT. As protein: CASSRPWTGDTGELFF.

The V and J genes are TRBV2 and TRBJ2-7; possible D gene TRBD2, 6 bases. Trimming removed 2 bases from V and 1 base from J, with 9 bases in between. Germline values: CDR1 SNHLY, CDR2 FYNNEI. The CDR3 consists of 14 residues. This CDR3 is CASSESRGSYEQYF. CDR3 bases: TGTGCCAGCAGTGAATCTCGGGGGTCCTACGAGCAGTACTTC.

This chain connects TRBV4-2 to TRBJ2-5; TRBD2 is a possible D gene (5 bases). CDR1 and CDR2 from the germline V gene are LGHNA and YNFKEQ. Trimming took 0 bases from V and 5 from J, leaving 13 bases between them. The CDR3 consists of 15 residues. In DNA form, the CDR3 reads TGTGCCAGCAGCCAAGATGAGGGAATCTGGGAGACCCAGTACTTC. Protein sequence: CASSQDEGIWETQYF.

This clone has only a few counts. V usage is TRBV2 and J usage is TRBJ2-1; TRBD2 might be the D (6 bases). CDR3 length: 15 amino acids. From germline, CDR1 is SNHLY and CDR2 FYNNEI. The V and J ends lost 3 bases and 2 bases respectively, with 11 bases between them. The CDR3 DNA reads TGTGCCAGCAGTGATGCGGGGTCACCCTACAATGAGCAGTTCTTC. Its translation is CASSDAGSPYNEQFF. The entire variable domain, with the rest obtained from reference TRBV2 and TRBJ2-1, is as follows: EPEVTQTPSHQVTQMGQEVILRCVPISNHLYFYWYRQILGQKVEFLVSFYNNEISEKSEIFDDQFSVERPDGSNFTLKIRSTKLEDSAMYFCASSDAGSPYNEQFFGPGTRLTVL.

The chain is built from TRBV11-2 and TRBJ2-2; 8 bases match TRBD1. The V gene end was trimmed by 5 bases and the J gene end by 5 bases; junction bases not matched to a gene: 4. CDR3 size: 14 residues. The V gene's germline CDR1 is SGHAT and CDR2 FQNNGV. The CDR3: CASSPTGATGELFF. The CDR3 nucleotides read TGTGCCAGCAGCCCGACAGGGGCTACCGGGGAGCTGTTTTTT.

This clone was picked up one time. The V gene is TRBV7-2, the J gene TRBJ2-7; 8 nucleotides match TRBD2. This CDR3 spans 14 amino acids. CDR1 is SGHTA, CDR2 FQGNSA, per germline. V gave up 2 bases and J gave up 3 bases; unmatched junction bases: 3. CDR3 amino acids: CASSLRTSLYEQYF. Written as DNA, the CDR3 is TGTGCCAGCAGCTTAAGGACTAGCCTCTACGAGCAGTACTTC.